This T cell receptor beta chain derives from a study of breast tumors, draining lymph nodes, adjacent tissues. TCRdb independently ran MiXCR on the multiplex PCR reads; one entry per CDR3 protein. The data contain about 180,000 distinct CDR3 sequences, 25% to 40% of them singletons. The lymph nodes were axillary draining lymph nodes from breast cancer patients. Broader study findings: Luminal-like breast cancer showed significantly greater tumor-nontumor repertoire similarity than basal-like breast cancer did. Data fit most tumor T cells coming from lymph node, expanding in tumor. The lymph node origin of tumor T cells was framed as consistent with a hypothesis, not demonstrated. Tumor repertoires ranked between lymph nodes and nontumor tissue in diversity, with V and J gene preferences.

With 4 bases clipped from V and 1 base from J, the junction kept 4 bases outside the gene matches. Germline lookup yields CDR1 SQVTM and CDR2 ANQGSEA. This CDR3 comprises 16 residues. In its sample, this clonotype was seen many times. Its antigen is unknown. This TCR derives from a female donor with breast cancer. Some clones in this sample may be carry-over from other donors' samples. Sequencing used axillary lymph node tissue. This rearrangement joins TRBV29-1 to TRBJ2-3; 14 bases map to TRBD2. The CDR3 region is CSVGGLAGGRTDTQYF. For the CDR3, the DNA is TGCAGCGTTGGCGGACTAGCGGGAGGCCGCACAGATACGCAGTATTTT.